These 25 T cell receptor beta chains were all obtained from the same sample, sequenced in a study of beta chain features in type 1 diabetes (dated by TCRdb to 2017 to 2018). The paper's findings and limits, for the study overall: A moderate but significant shortening of TCRB CDR3 length was observed in type 1 diabetes patients in all four CD4+ subsets.

Their antigens remain unidentified. Libraries were prepared through the immunoSEQ multiplex PCR assay. The entire isolated RNA was reverse transcribed using the High Capacity cDNA Reverse Transcription Kit, and thus expressed TCRB transcripts were sequenced. The immuneACCESS repertoire file appears here via TCRdb, limited to in-frame rearrangements. These files lack a portion of the clones; in checked studies, under half of the deficit traces to unresolved V genes, and the cause of the others is not known. The sample table records about 160,000 clones; 6.5% to 8.5% of these occur just once. In total, the top ten clones hold approximately 0.5% of the sample. The sample consisted of central memory CD4+ T cells from blood. Receptors were obtained from a man aged 18 to 30 with type 1 diabetes.

This clone was counted a few times. The same CDR3 is also encoded by other DNA sequences in this sample. The chain joins TRBV7-2 to TRBJ2-3, with 8 bases matching TRBD1. Trimming took 4 bases from V and 6 from J; bases not matched to a gene: 3. CDR3 length equals 13 residues. Germline V gene sequence: CDR1 SGHTA, CDR2 FQGNSA. CDR3 sequence: CASSSRTGDTQYF. CDR3 DNA sequence: TGTGCCAGCAGCTCTCGGACAGGGGATACGCAGTATTTT.

The V gene is TRBV7-9, the J gene TRBJ1-1; D is perhaps TRBD1 (5 bases). The germline V gene encodes CDR1 SEHNR and CDR2 FQNEAQ (reference sequence). The V gene lost 5 bases and the J gene lost 3 bases, with 7 bases spanning the gap. The CDR3 loop spans 12 amino acids. The CDR3 protein is CASSPGDTEAFF. DNA of the CDR3: TGTGCCAGCAGCCCGGGGGACACTGAAGCTTTCTTT. Full variable domain (remainder filled in from reference TRBV7-9 and TRBJ1-1): DTGVSQNPRHKITKRGQNVTFRCDPISEHNRLYWYRQTLGQGPEFLTYFQNEAQLEKSRLLSDRFSAERPKGSFSTLEIQRTEQGDSAMYLCASSPGDTEAFFGQGTRLTVV.

This clone was counted between two and nine times. The chain employs TRBV7-2 and TRBJ2-2, with D possibly matching TRBD1 (6 bases). Looked up from germline, CDR1 is SGHTA and CDR2 is FQGNSA. This CDR3 region has 17 residues. V gave up 4 bases and J gave up 0 bases, with 15 bases separating them. The DNA of the CDR3 is TGTGCCAGCAGCTCATCCGGACAGTCAACGAACACCGGGGAGCTGTTTTTT. Translating gives CASSSSGQSTNTGELFF.

The chain has TRBV28 and TRBJ2-3; possibly TRBD1 for D (5 bases). The CDR3 is 11 amino acids. The germline V gene encodes CDR1 MDHEN and CDR2 SYDVKM. Trimming stripped 5 bases from V and 5 bases from J, with 5 bases between. The CDR3 sequence: CASSDRDTQYF. CDR3 nucleotides: TGTGCCAGCAGTGACAGAGATACGCAGTATTTT.

The CDR3 region has the DNA TGTGCCAGCAGTCTCAGGGGGCAGAACACTGAAGCTTTCTTT. It codes for CASSLRGQNTEAFF. V is TRBV25-1 and J is TRBJ1-1; 8 bases match TRBD1. The V gene end was trimmed by 5 bases and the J gene end by 1 base; junction bases not matched to a gene: 3. There are 14 residues in the CDR3. Germline-derived CDR1 and CDR2 are MGHDK and SYGVNS.

This chain connects TRBV15 to TRBJ1-1, with 10 nucleotides matching TRBD1. CDR3 length: 14 residues. Germline loops: CDR1 LNHNV, CDR2 YYDKDF (reference sequence). The J segment lost 7 bases and the V segment lost 5 bases, leaving 7 bases of the junction unmatched. CDR3 amino acids: CATSRGQGVNEAFF. Written as DNA, the CDR3 is TGTGCCACCAGCCGCGGACAGGGGGTTAATGAAGCTTTCTTT.

In this sample, this clone turned up a few times. This sequence joins TRBV19 and TRBJ2-3; TRBD2 matches at 12 bases. This CDR3 has 15 residues. V was clipped by 8 bases and J by 6 bases; unmatched bases: 9. Per germline, CDR1 LNHDA and CDR2 SQIVND (reference sequence). The DNA for the CDR3 is TGTGCCAGTCGTCAAACTAGCGGGAGGACGGATACGCAGTATTTT. Its translation is CASRQTSGRTDTQYF.

This clone came up a few times. The V and J genes are TRBV29-1 and TRBJ2-1, with 8 bases aligning to TRBD1. V lost 6 bases to trimming and J lost 15 bases; unmatched junction nucleotides: 10. Germline loops: CDR1 SQVTM, CDR2 ANQGSEA. The CDR3 runs to 11 residues. For the CDR3, the DNA is TGCAGCGTGAAAAAAGACAGGGGCCTGTTCTTC. This codes for CSVKKDRGLFF.

This clone was seen more than once but under ten times. CDR3 DNA sequence: TGTGCCAGTCCGGGACAGTCCTCTGATGGCTACACCTTC. This sequence encodes CASPGQSSDGYTF. V is TRBV2 and J is TRBJ1-2, with 7 bases fitting TRBD1. The germline gives CDR1 SNHLY, CDR2 FYNNEI. The CDR3 consists of 13 residues. V was pared by 9 bases and J by 6 bases, with 10 bases of the junction left unmatched. Looking up the rest from reference TRBV2 and TRBJ1-2 gives the full variable domain: EPEVTQTPSHQVTQMGQEVILRCVPISNHLYFYWYRQILGQKVEFLVSFYNNEISEKSEIFDDQFSVERPDGSNFTLKIRSTKLEDSAMYFCASPGQSSDGYTFGSGTRLTVV.

This clone was counted between two and nine times. The J gene is TRBJ2-5, the V gene TRBV19; possible D gene TRBD2, 6 bases. V was shortened by 4 bases and J by 4 bases, with 16 bases between the two germline ends. Germline CDR1 is LNHDA and CDR2 is SQIVND (reference sequence). The CDR3 extends over 15 amino acids. CDR3 in amino acids: CASSREVASGETQYF. CDR3 nucleotides: TGTGCCAGTAGTAGGGAGGTGGCTAGTGGAGAGACCCAGTACTTC.

The chain has TRBV29-1 and TRBJ2-3, with 7 bases that match TRBD2. CDR3 length: 16 residues. The trim removed 2 bases at V and 4 bases at J, leaving 12 bases unmatched. The germline gives CDR1 SQVTM, CDR2 ANQGSEA. The CDR3 loop reads CSVEQLGTGGADTQYF. The CDR3 coding sequence is TGCAGCGTTGAACAACTGGGGACTGGGGGGGCAGATACGCAGTATTTT.

This clone was counted only a few times. The chain combines TRBV5-1 with TRBJ1-2, with 9 positions matching TRBD1. The CDR3 is 14 residues long. Germline V gene lookup returns CDR1 SGHRS and CDR2 YFSETQ. Germline trimming cut 6 bases from V and 3 bases from J; bases unmatched to any gene: 6. The CDR3 nucleotides are TGCGCCAGCACCAGTGACAGGGGGGACTATGGCTACACCTTC. This encodes CASTSDRGDYGYTF.

The chain links TRBV6-1 to TRBJ2-5; no clear D gene. Germline loops: CDR1 MNHNS, CDR2 SASEGT. The ends were cut back, 5 bases at V and 4 bases at J, with 11 bases in the middle. The CDR3 runs 13 residues. The CDR3 is CASSRSLRETQYF. The CDR3 coding sequence is TGTGCCAGCAGTCGGAGCCTCCGAGAGACCCAGTACTTC.

The V call is TRBV6-4, the J call TRBJ2-5; the match to TRBD2 covers 9 bases. This CDR3 region has 15 residues. Germline V lookup: CDR1 MRHNA, CDR2 SNTAGT. J gave up 5 bases and V 3 bases, and 7 bases lay outside the gene matches. The CDR3 loop reads CASSESAGGLETQYF. DNA of the CDR3: TGTGCCAGCAGTGAGTCCGCGGGGGGGCTGGAGACCCAGTACTTC.

This clone was counted many times. J is TRBJ2-7 and V is TRBV7-2; 7 bases are a match to TRBD1. J was trimmed by 10 bases and V by 1 base; bases with no gene match: 7. The CDR3 runs 13 residues. In germline, CDR1 is SGHTA, CDR2 FQGNSA. The CDR3, as DNA: TGTGCCAGCAGCTTAGAGGGGACAGATCCTCAGTACTTC. It specifies CASSLEGTDPQYF.

This clone has a handful of counts. The chain couples TRBV5-1 to TRBJ2-3, with TRBD2 identical over 14 bases. The germline CDR1 and CDR2 sequences are SGHRS and YFSETQ. Germline trimming cut 4 bases from V and 4 bases from J; bases unmatched to any gene: 2. This CDR3 has 15 residues. The CDR3 reads CASSLTSGGADTQYF. CDR3 bases: TGCGCCAGCAGCCTGACTAGCGGGGGGGCAGATACGCAGTATTTT. The variable domain in full, with the rest retrieved from reference TRBV5-1 and TRBJ2-3, is KAGVTQTPRYLIKTRGQQVTLSCSPISGHRSVSWYQQTPGQGLQFLFEYFSETQRNKGNFPGRFSGRQFSNSRSEMNVSTLELGDSALYLCASSLTSGGADTQYFGPGTRLTVL.

The J gene is TRBJ2-6, the V gene TRBV5-4; D possibly corresponds to TRBD1 (5 bases). With 0 bases removed from V and 4 bases from J, the gap between germline ends came to 17 bases. Germline CDR1 is SGHNT and CDR2 is YYREEE (reference sequence). The CDR3 contains 18 residues. The CDR3 nucleotides read TGTGCCAGCAGCTTGGCCAAGTTTCAGGGTTCCGGGGCCAACGTCCTGACTTTC. Its translation: CASSLAKFQGSGANVLTF.

This clone was picked up a small number of times. The chain links TRBV29-1 to TRBJ2-3; 10 bases match TRBD1. The CDR3 contains 14 residues. Losses at the gene ends were 6 bases for V and 2 bases for J; bases not matched to a gene: 5. Germline-derived CDR1 and CDR2 are SQVTM and ANQGSEA. The CDR3 region is CSVDRGPNTDTQYF. For the CDR3, the DNA is TGCAGCGTCGACAGGGGGCCCAACACAGATACGCAGTATTTT.

This clone was counted between two and nine times. The chain uses TRBV7-2 and TRBJ2-2, with D perhaps matching TRBD2 (6 bases). Germline lookup yields CDR1 SGHTA and CDR2 FQGNSA. CDR3 length: 16 amino acids. The V gene lost 5 bases and the J gene lost 7 bases, with 20 bases spanning the gap. In DNA, the CDR3 is TGTGCCAGCAGCACCCTAGCGAGCCTAACTGGCGGGGAGCTGTTTTTT. Amino acid sequence: CASSTLASLTGGELFF.

The table lists this clone with a few counts. V is TRBV7-9 and J is TRBJ1-2, with a tentative D call TRBD1 (6 bases). V lost 1 base and J lost 8, with 14 bases in between. The CDR3 totals 14 residues. CDR1 SEHNR and CDR2 FQNEAQ come from the germline V gene (reference sequence). DNA of the CDR3: TGTGCCAGCAGCTTAGATGACAGGCTGTGGGGCTACACCTTC. It encodes CASSLDDRLWGYTF.

Many counts were recorded for this clone. The chain employs TRBV7-2 and TRBJ2-7; 10 nucleotides match TRBD2. This CDR3 comprises 16 residues. The J segment lost 7 bases and the V segment lost 2 bases, leaving 11 bases of the junction unmatched. Germline V lookup: CDR1 SGHTA, CDR2 FQGNSA. CDR3 loop: CASSLSLAGGLAEQYF. The CDR3 DNA is TGTGCCAGCAGCTTATCTTTAGCGGGAGGTTTAGCGGAGCAGTACTTC.

The chain links TRBV18 to TRBJ2-7; weak D call: TRBD1 (6 bases). V lost 3 bases, J lost 3 bases, and 15 bases lay in between. This CDR3 region has 15 residues. From germline, CDR1 is KGHSH and CDR2 LQKENI. CDR3 sequence: CASSPGSRGFYEQYF. CDR3 DNA sequence: TGTGCCAGCTCACCGGGCTCGAGGGGGTTCTACGAGCAGTACTTC.

The V gene is TRBV7-2, the J gene TRBJ2-4; D ambiguous. The CDR3 runs 12 residues. CDR1 is SGHTA and CDR2 is FQGNSA in the germline V gene. Deletions cut 5 bases from V and 7 bases from J, with 9 bases between. The DNA for the CDR3 is TGTGCCAGCAGCCCCCCCTCCAACATTCAGTACTTC. Protein product: CASSPPSNIQYF.

The chain recombines TRBV7-2 with TRBJ2-7; 8 nucleotides align to TRBD2. The CDR3 is made up of 17 amino acids. CDR1 and CDR2 from the germline V gene are SGHTA and FQGNSA. V was clipped by 5 bases and J by 4 bases; unmatched bases: 16. CDR3 sequence (DNA): TGTGCCAGCAGCCCTCAGAGCGGGGGTTTTGAGGTTTACGAGCAGTACTTC. Translation: CASSPQSGGFEVYEQYF. Together with reference TRBV7-2 and TRBJ2-7, the CDR3 gives the full variable domain: GAGVSQSPSNKVTEKGKDVELRCDPISGHTALYWYRQSLGQGLEFLIYFQGNSAPDKSGLPSDRFSAERTGGSVSTLTIQRTQQEDSAVYLCASSPQSGGFEVYEQYFGPGTRLTVT.

The chain employs TRBV5-1 and TRBJ1-5, with D unresolved. The CDR3 spans 13 residues. The germline V gene has CDR1 SGHRS and CDR2 YFSETQ. V was trimmed by 2 bases and J by 4 bases, leaving 7 bases between them. The CDR3 region is CASSFGDNQPQHF. CDR3 coding DNA: TGCGCCAGCAGCTTCGGGGATAATCAGCCCCAGCATTTT.